This TCR beta chain came from a study of T cell responses to AZD1222 COVID-19 vaccine. On this clone itself: The antigen remains undetermined.

Study findings and constraints: The donors showed a predominance of white British ancestry and of females, with possible underestimation of clonal diversity. Among AZD1222 vaccinees, only 5 to 7 were seropositive at baseline. The peak T cell response came first, and repertoires were sampled only after it.

The CDR3 loop spans 16 amino acids. The ends were cut back, 3 bases at V and 6 bases at J, with 18 bases in the middle. CDR1 is MNHEY, CDR2 SMNVEV, per germline (reference sequence). Produced via immunoSEQ multiplex PCR; TCRdb's table is partial and in-frame only. The sample consists of about 160,000 clones, approximately 87% of them appearing once. The chain couples TRBV27 to TRBJ1-5, with D perhaps TRBD1 (5 bases). The sample in question was peripheral blood, obtained 28 days after the second AZD1222 dose. This receptor was taken from an adult who received the AZD1222 COVID-19 vaccine. CDR3 sequence reads: CASSLGTPNRGQPQHF. The DNA for the CDR3 is TGTGCCAGCAGTTTGGGGACCCCAAATAGGGGTCAGCCCCAGCATTTT.